The source of this T cell receptor (beta chain) is a study of cytomegalovirus exposure and HLA in healthy donors. Each of the donors was a healthy bone marrow donor. Vbeta (60) and Jbeta (13) primers were used in the PCR. Study processing details: Roughly 80 million unique TCR beta chains, 9 million to 11 million shared, were counted in a later analysis. Clones were sequenced by immunoSEQ multiplex PCR, and TCRdb holds only the in-frame ones, with some missing. The V and J calls and clone size come from that table; D and trimming were worked out from the DNA. The data hold 150,000 to 200,000 clones, with about three quarters observed a single time. Germline CDR1 reads SGHRS; CDR2 reads YFSETQ. The CDR3 contains 14 residues. V was pared by 0 bases and J by 3 bases, with 9 bases between.

The material sequenced was PBMCs. The V and J genes are TRBV5-1 and TRBJ2-5; D may be TRBD2 (6 bases). This sequence was found in a woman in her 30s in good health and CMV-seropositive. CDR3 in DNA: TGCGCCAGCAGCTTGGTGGCGGGAAAAGAGACCCAGTACTTC. It specifies CASSLVAGKETQYF.